These 16 T cell receptor beta chains were sequenced from one sample in a study of T and B cells in COVID-19 patients. Blood genomic DNA input for TRB amplification was roughly 250-500 ng. BIOMED2 TRB-A/B primer pools were used in multiplex TRB PCR. Via MiXCR, TCRdb re-called the multiplex PCR reads, giving one row per CDR3 protein. The sample yields around 20,000 distinct CDR3 sequences, around 28% seen once. Sequencing used blood. Receptors were obtained from a human donor who had recovered from COVID-19.

In its sample, this clonotype was seen many times. This sequence joins TRBV30 and TRBJ2-7, with TRBD1 as a possible D gene (5 bases). CDR3 length equals 13 residues. Trimming removed 1 base from V and 4 bases from J, with 11 bases in between. The V gene's germline CDR1 is GTSNPN and CDR2 SVGIG (reference sequence). The CDR3 sequence is CAWSEVTAYEQYF. The CDR3 DNA reads as TGTGCCTGGAGTGAGGTGACAGCTTACGAGCAGTACTTC.

J is TRBJ1-5 and V is TRBV19, with D perhaps matching TRBD1 (5 bases). The CDR3 covers 15 residues. V was trimmed by 5 bases and J by 3 bases, leaving 14 bases between them. Germline loops: CDR1 LNHDA, CDR2 SQIVND (reference sequence). The CDR3 here is CASSVKWGYNQPQHF. The CDR3 nucleotides read TGTGCCAGTAGTGTGAAGTGGGGGTACAATCAGCCCCAGCATTTT.

V and J are TRBV5-6 and TRBJ2-7; tentatively, D is TRBD1 or TRBD2 (5 bases each). The CDR3 runs to 12 residues. Germline CDR1 SGHDT, CDR2 YYEEEE. Trimming removed 4 bases from V and 4 bases from J, with 9 bases in between. CDR3 nucleotides: TGTGCCAGCAGCCCAGGGAGTTACGAGCAGTACTTC. Its protein product is CASSPGSYEQYF. Full variable domain (outside the CDR3, taken from reference TRBV5-6 and TRBJ2-7): DAGVTQSPTHLIKTRGQQVTLRCSPKSGHDTVSWYQQALGQGPQFIFQYYEEEERQRGNFPDRFSGHQFPNYSSELNVNALLLGDSALYLCASSPGSYEQYFGPGTRLTVT.

Here the CDR3 DNA reads TGCGCCAGCACCATTGGGACCCGCACTGAAGCTTTCTTT. Amino acids: CASTIGTRTEAFF. V is TRBV5-1 and J is TRBJ1-1; TRBD1 might be the D (5 bases). This CDR3 has 13 amino acids. CDR1 is SGHRS, CDR2 YFSETQ, per germline. The V gene lost 6 bases and the J gene lost 4 bases, with 13 bases spanning the gap.

The sample holds many counts of this clonotype. This sequence joins TRBV27 and TRBJ2-1; 13 bases map to TRBD2. Germline CDR1 and CDR2: MNHEY and SMNVEV (reference sequence). The CDR3 has 16 amino acids. Trimming took 5 bases from V and 5 from J; bases not matched to a gene: 6. The CDR3: CASSILLAGGNNEQFF. CDR3 DNA sequence: TGTGCCAGCAGTATATTACTAGCGGGAGGGAACAATGAGCAGTTCTTC.

By share, this clonotype ranks as medium-sized. V gene TRBV27 combines with J gene TRBJ2-1; possibly TRBD1 for D (6 bases). Germline values: CDR1 MNHEY, CDR2 SMNVEV (reference sequence). This CDR3 comprises 12 residues. The V end was cut by 5 bases, the J end by 10 bases, with 12 bases between. The CDR3 coding sequence is TGTGCCAGCAGTGAGGGGGTTGGGGAGCAGTTCTTC. This codes for CASSEGVGEQFF.

Concerning this clonotype: A much larger clone differs from this one at a single base, so this may be a read error. The CDR3 end shows no conserved phenylalanine or tryptophan, and so a read error is likely. The V and J genes are TRBV19 and TRBJ2-6; possibly TRBD2 for D (5 bases). Germline V gives CDR1 LNHDA, CDR2 SQIVND (reference sequence). The CDR3 loop spans 17 amino acids. The ends were cut back, 5 bases at V and 4 bases at J, with 18 bases in the middle. The CDR3 DNA is TGTGCCAGTAGTCCCTCTATCCCGGGGAACGGGGCCAACGTCCTGACTTCC. This translates into CASSPSIPGNGANVLTS.

The chain uses TRBV27 and TRBJ2-3, with a weak D call TRBD2 (5 bases). The V and J ends lost 5 bases and 5 bases respectively, with 20 bases between them. Germline CDR1 MNHEY, CDR2 SMNVEV (reference sequence). This CDR3 contains 16 residues. The CDR3 DNA reads TGTGCCAGCAGTGTGAACTCCCTTCCGGCGGGAGATACGCAGTATTTT. This translates into CASSVNSLPAGDTQYF.

With respect to this clonotype: At one boundary the junction diverges from the germline segment, which might be a read error. This sequence joins TRBV6-5 and TRBJ1-1; 7 bases map to TRBD1. From germline, CDR1 is MNHEY and CDR2 SVGAGI. The CDR3 sequence is 14 residues long. The CDR3 sequence: CASNNRGWDTESFF. The CDR3 DNA reads as TGTGCCAGCAACAACAGGGGATGGGACACTGAATCTTTCTTT.

This clonotype is termed medium-sized (0.01 to 0.1%). The J gene is TRBJ2-6, the V gene TRBV29-1; TRBD2 matches at 11 bases. Germline trimming cut 8 bases from V and 19 bases from J; bases unmatched to any gene: 13. This CDR3 spans 12 amino acids. In germline, CDR1 is SQVTM, CDR2 ANQGSEA. The CDR3 sequence: CSPSRTSGGLTF. DNA for the CDR3: TGCAGCCCATCCCGTACTAGCGGGGGCCTCACTTTC.

This clonotype was observed a handful of times. The CDR3 reads CASSLGTGELFF. The DNA of the CDR3 is TGTGCCAGCAGTTTGGGCACCGGGGAGCTGTTTTTT. The chain uses TRBV12-3 or TRBV12-4 and TRBJ2-2, with D unresolved. Trimming shortened V by 3 bases and J by 4 bases, and 3 bases separated the two germline ends. The length of the CDR3 is 12 residues.

The chain employs TRBV19 and TRBJ2-2, with D tentatively TRBD2 (6 bases). This CDR3 is 13 amino acids long. Trimming shortened V by 1 base and J by 7 bases, and 7 bases separated the two germline ends. Germline V CDR1 and CDR2: LNHDA, SQIVND (reference sequence). CDR3 in amino acids: CASSIVGGGELFF. DNA for the CDR3: TGTGCCAGTAGTATAGTGGGGGGCGGGGAGCTGTTTTTT.

V is TRBV6-6 and J is TRBJ1-1; TRBD1 might be the D (6 bases). V dropped 6 bases and J dropped 8 bases, with 22 bases sitting between them. The CDR3 length is 15 residues. CDR1 MNHNY and CDR2 SVGAGI come from the germline V gene (reference sequence). CDR3 sequence (DNA): TGTGCCAGCAGCCCCACGAGGGGGGGAACCACCGAAGCTTTCTTT. Translation gives CASSPTRGGTTEAFF.

The chain joins TRBV18 to TRBJ2-7, with 8 nucleotides matching TRBD1. The V gene's germline CDR1 is KGHSH and CDR2 LQKENI. The CDR3 extends over 15 amino acids. Germline trimming cut 8 bases from V and 6 bases from J; bases unmatched to any gene: 15. CDR3 protein: CASAGQDSGLVEQYF. The CDR3 bases are TGTGCCAGCGCGGGACAGGACTCGGGGCTGGTCGAGCAGTACTTC.

This clonotype has only a few counts. The chain has TRBV5-4 and TRBJ2-7; D may be TRBD1 (6 bases). The V gene's germline CDR1 is SGHNT and CDR2 YYREEE (reference sequence). CDR3 length equals 15 residues. V was trimmed by 0 bases and J by 3 bases, leaving 13 bases between them. The CDR3: CASSLEGQSDYEQYF. CDR3 nucleotides: TGTGCCAGCAGCTTGGAAGGACAGTCGGACTACGAGCAGTACTTC.

Points on this clonotype: A much larger clone is a single base away; this may be a read error. V is TRBV11-1 and J is TRBJ1-4; D perhaps matches TRBD1 (6 bases). Trimming stripped 5 bases from V and 6 bases from J, with 16 bases between. Germline CDR1 SGHAT, CDR2 FQDESV (reference sequence). The CDR3 runs to 15 residues. The CDR3 nucleotides read TGTGCCAGCAGCATTACCGGGACACCTGATGAAAAACTGTTTTTT. Residues: CASSITGTPDEKLFF.